This is a list of T cell receptor beta chains from one sample in a study of blood T cells in healthy people across ages. TCRdb fed the 5' RACE reads into MiXCR, producing one record per CDR3 protein. Here the sample spans about 510,000 distinct CDR3 sequences, approximately 26% being singletons. These data also featured in a second study, about T cells of mothers and their children.

The sequenced material came from blood. The receptor set was obtained from a boy aged 2-15 years in good health. Each CDR3 is given with its conserved first and last residue. Fields, in order: V gene, J gene, clone size, D gene, CDR3 protein, CDR3 DNA. A D gene is named only where the DNA matches it firmly. Clone size is shown for a subset of rows, as once, few, many or a class of expanded clone.

TRBV5-1,TRBJ1-6,.,.,CASSLGQPIPGNSPLHF,TGCGCCAGCAGCTTGGGGCAGCCCATTCCTGGTAATTCACCCCTCCACTTT
TRBV3-1,TRBJ1-3,.,.,CASSQSQGSSGNTIYF,TGTGCCAGCAGCCAGAGTCAGGGGAGCTCTGGAAACACCATATATTTT
TRBV30,TRBJ2-1,few,TRBD2,CACTPGLAGVGEQFF,TGTGCCTGTACGCCGGGACTAGCGGGAGTCGGCGAGCAGTTCTTC
TRBV30,TRBJ2-5,.,TRBD2,CAWSHRSGRSQMEYF,TGTGCCTGGAGTCATCGGAGCGGGAGGAGTCAGATGGAGTACTTC
TRBV11-1,TRBJ2-5,.,.,CASSSPEQETQYF,TGTGCCAGCAGCTCCCCAGAGCAAGAGACCCAGTACTTC
TRBV4-1,TRBJ1-2,.,.,CASSQESDPGLF,TGCGCCAGCAGCCAAGAAAGTGATCCGGGACTGTTC
TRBV6-6,TRBJ1-5,.,.,CASSLSGRGARQPQHF,TGTGCCAGCAGTTTGTCCGGGCGGGGGGCTCGGCAGCCCCAGCATTTT
TRBV6-1,TRBJ1-2,.,.,CATYSEGILGVDYGYTF,TGTGCCACCTACTCTGAGGGGATCTTGGGGGTGGACTATGGCTACACCTTC
TRBV12-3/TRBV12-4,TRBJ2-1,few,TRBD2,CASTPGLAGLNEQFF,TGTGCCAGCACTCCGGGACTAGCGGGGCTGAATGAGCAGTTCTTC
TRBV5-1,TRBJ2-2,.,TRBD2,CASSPELAGNTGELFF,TGCGCCAGCAGCCCTGAACTAGCGGGGAACACCGGGGAGCTGTTTTTT
TRBV6-2/TRBV6-3,TRBJ1-1,few,.,CASSPRLTGTEAFF,TGTGCCAGCAGTCCACGACTAACGGGCACTGAAGCTTTCTTT
TRBV3-1,TRBJ1-1,.,.,CASSQDLLVNTEAFF,TGTGCCAGCAGCCAAGACCTCTTGGTGAACACTGAAGCTTTCTTT
TRBV20-1,TRBJ2-2,.,TRBD1,CSARAGQGITGELFF,TGCAGTGCTAGAGCGGGACAGGGGATCACCGGGGAGCTGTTTTTT
TRBV20-1,TRBJ1-1,.,.,CSAPLKGPQVF,TGCAGTGCTCCCCTTAAGGGGCCCCAGGTCTTT
TRBV9,TRBJ1-3,few,.,CASSAGRPEGTIYF,TGTGCCAGCAGCGCCGGACGTCCCGAAGGCACCATATATTTT
TRBV5-1,TRBJ2-7,.,.,CASSFWREGTYEQYF,TGCGCCAGCAGCTTTTGGAGGGAAGGAACCTACGAGCAGTACTTC
TRBV12-3/TRBV12-4,TRBJ2-7,.,.,CARGGGLNEQYF,TGTGCCAGGGGGGGGGGCCTCAACGAGCAGTACTTC
TRBV20-1,TRBJ2-1,.,.,CSAGKPTSSYNEQFF,TGCAGTGCGGGAAAGCCAACGAGCTCCTACAATGAGCAGTTCTTC
TRBV21-1,TRBJ2-3,.,.,CASTSGENKHTDTQYF,TGTGCCAGCACCTCTGGGGAGAATAAACACACAGATACGCAGTATTTT
TRBV5-4,TRBJ1-1,few,.,CASSLVGRSTEAFF,TGTGCCAGCAGCTTGGTGGGCAGATCTACTGAAGCTTTCTTT
TRBV30,TRBJ2-7,few,.,CACYGVSYEQYF,TGTGCCTGTTACGGGGTTAGCTACGAGCAGTACTTC
TRBV20-1,TRBJ2-5,.,.,CSGQQDRGGSGETQYF,TGCAGTGGACAGCAGGACAGAGGGGGTTCGGGGGAGACCCAGTACTTC
TRBV5-1,TRBJ1-4,.,.,CASSTTGAANEKLFF,TGCGCCAGCAGCACGACAGGAGCCGCGAATGAAAAACTGTTTTTT
TRBV5-1,TRBJ2-5,few,.,CASSLRPKETQYF,TGCGCCAGCAGCTTGCGGCCGAAAGAGACCCAGTACTTC
TRBV12-3/TRBV12-4,TRBJ1-2,.,TRBD1,CASRPGQGSSTF,TGTGCCAGCAGACCGGGACAGGGGTCTTCCACCTTC
TRBV29-1,TRBJ2-2,few,.,CSVGQTNTGELFF,TGCAGCGTTGGACAGACGAACACCGGGGAGCTGTTTTTT
TRBV2,TRBJ2-4,few,.,CALGSVGTKNIQYF,TGTGCCCTAGGGTCGGTCGGGACCAAAAACATTCAGTACTTC
TRBV12-3/TRBV12-4,TRBJ2-4,.,.,CASSPSLDENIQYF,TGTGCCAGCAGTCCGTCGCTCGACGAAAACATTCAGTACTTC
TRBV15,TRBJ2-1,few,.,CATSRMSRDGDEQFF,TGTGCCACCAGCCGAATGTCTCGGGATGGGGATGAGCAGTTCTTC
TRBV7-2,TRBJ2-5,.,TRBD2,CASSPTERGQETQYF,TGTGCCAGCAGCCCGACGGAGCGGGGGCAAGAGACCCAGTACTTC
TRBV30,TRBJ2-7,.,.,CAWSEPGYEQYF,TGTGCCTGGAGTGAACCCGGCTACGAGCAGTACTTC